A selection of T cell receptor beta chains follows, all from one sample in a study of blood T cell repertoires in COVID-19. Clones were sequenced by immunoSEQ multiplex PCR, and TCRdb holds only the in-frame ones, with some missing. The sample holds over 150,000 clones; about 83% are singletons and the top ten take around 10%. The material sequenced was peripheral blood. The receptors come from a woman aged 70-85 years with COVID-19, enrolled during active disease. The CDR3 runs from the conserved cysteine through the conserved F or W. The D gene is left open where the match is weak. For some rows the clone size is stated as once, few or many, or as a class when expanded; others skip it.

cdr3_nt,cdr3_aa,v_call,clone_size,d_call,j_call,cdr3_length
TGTGCCAGCAGCCAATCCTTCTCCGGGACAGCCACCTACGAGCAGTACTTC,CASSQSFSGTATYEQYF,TRBV3-1/TRBV3-2,NA,TRBD1,TRBJ2-7,17
TGTGCCAGCAGAAGTAGCGGGGTGGGCGGGGAGCTGTTTTTT,CASRSSGVGGELFF,TRBV6-5,NA,TRBD2,TRBJ2-2,14
TGTGCCAGCAGTAGACAGGGGCCTGCGGTTCTGGTCGGCAATGAGCAGTTCTTC,CASSRQGPAVLVGNEQFF,TRBV25-1,NA,TRBD1,TRBJ2-1,18
TGCAGTACCGGGACAGCCGATCGGACCCAGTACTTC,CSTGTADRTQYF,TRBV29-1,NA,TRBD1,TRBJ2-5,12
TGTGCCAGCAGCTGGGACAGGGGGTCCGCTGAAGCTTTCTTT,CASSWDRGSAEAFF,TRBV5-8,NA,TRBD1,TRBJ1-1,14
TGTGCCAGCAGTATCCCCCGCGGGACAGGGGATGCCACAGATACGCAGTATTTT,CASSIPRGTGDATDTQYF,TRBV5-4,NA,TRBD1,TRBJ2-3,18
TGCGCCAGCAGCTTGGGAACAATCAATCAGCCCCAGCATTTT,CASSLGTINQPQHF,TRBV5-1,NA,NA,TRBJ1-5,14
TGTGCCTGGAGTGGGAGGGAGTATCAGCCCCAGCATTTT,CAWSGREYQPQHF,TRBV30,few,NA,TRBJ1-5,13
TGTGCCAGCAGCTTTCCACTAGCGGGGGGTGAGACCCAGTACTTC,CASSFPLAGGETQYF,TRBV7-2,NA,TRBD2,TRBJ2-5,15
TGTGCCAGCTGGACCGGACAGGGGGTTTGGGGTTTTTCACCCCTCCACTTT,CASWTGQGVWGFSPLHF,TRBV28,NA,TRBD1,TRBJ1-6,17
TGTGCCAGCAACCGGACAGGGGGCGCGGAAAAACTGTTTTTT,CASNRTGGAEKLFF,TRBV27,NA,TRBD1,TRBJ1-4,14
TGTGCCAGCCTCACAGGGGCAAGGGCTGAAGCTTTCTTT,CASLTGARAEAFF,TRBV28,NA,TRBD1,TRBJ1-1,13
TGTGCCAGCAGTCGTAGCGGTTACGAGCAGTACTTC,CASSRSGYEQYF,TRBV12-3/TRBV12-4,once,NA,TRBJ2-7,12
TGTGCCAGCAGCTCCGGAACAGGGGGATACGCTGAAGCTTTCTTT,CASSSGTGGYAEAFF,TRBV7-6,NA,TRBD1,TRBJ1-1,15
TGTGCCAGCAGTGACAGACAGGTGTCTGGGGCCAACGTCCTGACTTTC,CASSDRQVSGANVLTF,TRBV2,NA,NA,TRBJ2-6,16
TGTGCCAGCAGCCGTCAGGGAAACTATGGCTACACCTTC,CASSRQGNYGYTF,TRBV6-5,NA,NA,TRBJ1-2,13
TGTGCCAGTAGTCTCAGGGCTGGGACTGAAGCTTTCTTT,CASSLRAGTEAFF,TRBV19,NA,NA,TRBJ1-1,13
TGTGCCAGCAGCAGGTTGACAGGGGAGCACACCGGGGAGCTGTTTTTT,CASSRLTGEHTGELFF,TRBV7-8,NA,TRBD1,TRBJ2-2,16
TGTGCCAGCAGTCCAAGGGGACAGGGGGCGTTCGGGAACACTGAAGCTTTCTTT,CASSPRGQGAFGNTEAFF,TRBV6-6,NA,TRBD1,TRBJ1-1,18
TGTGCCAGCCTCGCGGGGGCACTGAACACCGGGGAGCTGTTTTTT,CASLAGALNTGELFF,TRBV7-9,NA,NA,TRBJ2-2,15
TGTGCCAGCAGCGAGCGGGGGCCGTACAATGAGCAGTTCTTC,CASSERGPYNEQFF,TRBV5-5,NA,TRBD2,TRBJ2-1,14
TGTGCCAGCATACGGGACAGTAAGAATGAAAAACTGTTTTTT,CASIRDSKNEKLFF,TRBV2,NA,TRBD1,TRBJ1-4,14
TGCGCCAGCAGTCAGACAGGGCCGCGGAGTAGTGGCTACACCTTC,CASSQTGPRSSGYTF,TRBV23-1,NA,TRBD1,TRBJ1-2,15
TGTGCCAGCAGTCTCCGGGGAAACACTGAAGCTTTCTTT,CASSLRGNTEAFF,TRBV6-5,NA,NA,TRBJ1-1,13
TGTGCCAGCAGTTTTTTCGGGGGTGGCTACACCTTC,CASSFFGGGYTF,TRBV12-3/TRBV12-4,NA,NA,TRBJ1-2,12
TGTGCCAGCAGCACCTCGCCGGGACACTTCTCTGGAAACACCATATATTTT,CASSTSPGHFSGNTIYF,TRBV7-8,NA,NA,TRBJ1-3,17
TGCGCCAGCAGCTTGGCAGCCGGAAACAGGGGGCGTGACACCGGGGAGCTGTTTTTT,CASSLAAGNRGRDTGELFF,TRBV5-1,once,TRBD1,TRBJ2-2,19
TGTGCCAGCAGCATACAGGACATCTTTGGGTATGGCTACACCTTC,CASSIQDIFGYGYTF,TRBV21-1,NA,NA,TRBJ1-2,15
TGTGCCAGCAGCTTGGACAGGGGGCTCAACACAGATACGCAGTATTTT,CASSLDRGLNTDTQYF,TRBV5-4,NA,TRBD1,TRBJ2-3,16
TGTGCCAGCAGCCCCGGGACAGGGGAGTGGGAAAAACTGTTTTTT,CASSPGTGEWEKLFF,TRBV7-2,NA,TRBD1,TRBJ1-4,15
TGTGCCAGCTCACCCAACCCGGACAGGGATGAATCACCCCTCCACTTT,CASSPNPDRDESPLHF,TRBV18,NA,TRBD1,TRBJ1-6,16
TGTGCCTGGAGTATGTCGGGGAGCAATCAGCCCCAGCATTTT,CAWSMSGSNQPQHF,TRBV30,NA,NA,TRBJ1-5,14
TGTGCCAGCAGTCTTTCCGTCTACTCTGGGGCCAACGTCCTGACTTTC,CASSLSVYSGANVLTF,TRBV25-1,NA,NA,TRBJ2-6,16
TGTGCCAGCAAGGTGGAGAGCTCCTTCTACGAGCAGTACTTC,CASKVESSFYEQYF,TRBV2,NA,NA,TRBJ2-7,14
TGTGCTAGCAGCAGGACAGGGTCGAGGGAGCAGTACTTC,CASSRTGSREQYF,TRBV7-7,few,TRBD1,TRBJ2-7,13
TGTGCCAGCAGTGAAGCGGTCGGGAGAGGAACAGATACGCAGTATTTT,CASSEAVGRGTDTQYF,TRBV6-1,NA,NA,TRBJ2-3,16
TGTGCCTGGAGTGCCAGACCGGGGGAAGCTTTCTTT,CAWSARPGEAFF,TRBV30,NA,NA,TRBJ1-1,12
TGTGCCAGCAGTTTAAGGGGTATCCCCGGGGAGCTGTTTTTT,CASSLRGIPGELFF,TRBV27,NA,NA,TRBJ2-2,14
TGTGCCAGCAGGTTGACCGGAGGAGGCAATCAGCCCCAGCATTTT,CASRLTGGGNQPQHF,TRBV27,NA,NA,TRBJ1-5,15
TGTGCCAGCAGCTTGGGGACAGCGATGAACACTGAAGCTTTCTTT,CASSLGTAMNTEAFF,TRBV5-8,few,NA,TRBJ1-1,15
TGCGCCAGCACCCCCCCCCTAAGCGGGGGGCGAGGCACTGAAGCTTTCTTT,CASTPPLSGGRGTEAFF,TRBV5-1,once,NA,TRBJ1-1,17
TGTGCCAGCAGCTTAGCGGGGGACCCCTACGAGCAGTACTTC,CASSLAGDPYEQYF,TRBV5-4,NA,TRBD2,TRBJ2-7,14
TGTGCCAGCAGCTTACAGGGGTCCTATGGCTACACCTTC,CASSLQGSYGYTF,TRBV12-3/TRBV12-4,NA,TRBD1,TRBJ1-2,13
TGTGCCACCAGCAGAGAAGACAGGGGTGGAAACACCATATATTTT,CATSREDRGGNTIYF,TRBV15,few,TRBD1,TRBJ1-3,15
TGTGCCAGCAGCCCCCCGACCTGGACAGGGGGCACTGAAGCTTTCTTT,CASSPPTWTGGTEAFF,TRBV4-2,NA,TRBD1,TRBJ1-1,16
TGTGCCAGCAGCCTAGAGCCTAATGAAAAACTGTTTTTT,CASSLEPNEKLFF,TRBV7-2,NA,NA,TRBJ1-4,13
TGTGCCAGCAGGGGGACAGTTGCAACTAATGAAAAACTGTTTTTT,CASRGTVATNEKLFF,TRBV2,NA,TRBD1,TRBJ1-4,15
TGTGCCAGCAGTTTTTCGGACAGGGGGGCTGAAGCTTTCTTT,CASSFSDRGAEAFF,TRBV6-6,NA,TRBD1,TRBJ1-1,14
TGTGCCAGCTCACCTCTATCAGGGGTTGATCAGCCCCAGCATTTT,CASSPLSGVDQPQHF,TRBV18,few,NA,TRBJ1-5,15
TGTGCCAGCAGTGGGACATCGTACACCTTC,CASSGTSYTF,TRBV12-3/TRBV12-4,NA,NA,TRBJ1-2,10
TGTGCCAGCAGCTTAGACCCGGGACAGCCCAGTTTTAGGCATGAGCAGTTCTTC,CASSLDPGQPSFRHEQFF,TRBV11-2,NA,TRBD1,TRBJ2-1,18
TGTGCCAGCAGCGTGGGACAGGTGACTAATGAAAAACTGTTTTTT,CASSVGQVTNEKLFF,TRBV5-6,NA,TRBD1,TRBJ1-4,15
TGTGCCAGCAGTTTGGAGACAGCTGCAACTAATGAAAAACTGTTTTTT,CASSLETAATNEKLFF,TRBV28,NA,NA,TRBJ1-4,16
TGTGCCACCAGCAGAGATCCGGGGACTGGAAACACCATATATTTT,CATSRDPGTGNTIYF,TRBV15,NA,NA,TRBJ1-3,15